The 25 T cell receptor beta chains given below trace back to one sample, sequenced in a study of T cell repertoires in cytomegalovirus infection. TCRdb reprocessed the reads via MiXCR and lists one record per CDR3 protein. The sample holds some 560,000 distinct CDR3 sequences, around two fifths seen once. These receptors' targets are unknown. Sequenced here: cultured PBMCs, sampled from culture after CMV antigen stimulation. The receptor source for this set is a human donor in good health (CMV status not recorded). Some clones in this sample may be carry-over from other donors' samples.

V usage is TRBV12-5 and J usage is TRBJ1-5; possibly TRBD1 for D (6 bases). The germline V gene has CDR1 LGHNT and CDR2 FRNRAP. CDR3 size: 13 residues. V lost 3 bases and J lost 7, with 10 bases in between. The CDR3 is CASGFLDSQPQHF. The CDR3 DNA is TGTGCTAGTGGTTTCTTGGACAGCCAGCCCCAGCATTTT.

The chain links TRBV7-6 to TRBJ2-1, with D tentatively TRBD2 (5 bases). CDR1 is SGHVS and CDR2 is FNYEAQ in the germline V gene. Trimming shortened V by 1 base and J by 3 bases, and 13 bases separated the two germline ends. The CDR3 is 16 residues long. The CDR3 loop reads CASSLGTKRLYNEQFF. The CDR3 nucleotides are TGTGCCAGCAGCTTAGGCACCAAGCGGCTCTACAATGAGCAGTTCTTC.

This clonotype occurred a few times. The chain recombines TRBV7-9 with TRBJ1-2, with 8 bases that match TRBD1. The CDR3 contains 12 residues. Germline V gives CDR1 SEHNR, CDR2 FQNEAQ (reference sequence). V lost 5 bases to trimming and J lost 9 bases; unmatched junction nucleotides: 5. The DNA of the CDR3 is TGTGCCAGCAGCCGGACAGGGTCTAGCTACACCTTC. This codes for CASSRTGSSYTF.

V and J are TRBV12-3 or TRBV12-4 and TRBJ1-4; D gene ambiguous. CDR3 size: 14 residues. Trimming took 6 bases from V and 6 from J, leaving 14 bases between them. The CDR3 nucleotides read TGTGCCAGCAGCTCAGGACCAGTGGATGAAAAACTGTTTTTT. It codes for CASSSGPVDEKLFF.

The J gene is TRBJ1-5, the V gene TRBV12-3 or TRBV12-4, with a possible D match to TRBD1 (5 bases). Trimming removed 6 bases at V and 0 bases at J, with 15 bases between. This CDR3 spans 16 amino acids. CDR3 in DNA: TGTGCCAGCAGCCACCTTGGGGCCTATAGCAATCAGCCCCAGCATTTT. Translated: CASSHLGAYSNQPQHF.

This clonotype has just a few counts. The chain couples TRBV7-8 to TRBJ1-6; unclear D gene. Germline lookup yields CDR1 SGHVS and CDR2 FQNEAQ. Trimming removed 3 bases from V and 9 bases from J, with 15 bases in between. The CDR3 covers 15 residues. CDR3 loop: CASSFDGVTASPLHF. CDR3 bases: TGTGCCAGCAGCTTTGACGGGGTGACTGCTTCACCCCTCCACTTT.

The V gene is TRBV7-3, the J gene TRBJ2-5; TRBD1 matches at 7 bases. Trimming cost V 5 bases and J 9 bases; bases outside gene matches: 15. The germline V gene has CDR1 SGHTA and CDR2 FQGTGA. CDR3 length: 15 residues. CDR3 DNA sequence: TGTGCCAGCAGCCTACAGGGGCCGTCCAGTGTGGCCCAGTACTTC. As protein: CASSLQGPSSVAQYF.

V and J are TRBV12-5 and TRBJ1-3, with D unclear. This CDR3 is built from 13 residues. Trimming shortened V by 4 bases and J by 7 bases, and 11 bases separated the two germline ends. CDR1 and CDR2 from the germline V gene are LGHNT and FRNRAP. The CDR3 protein is CASGWSLGNTIYF. CDR3 coding DNA: TGTGCTAGTGGTTGGTCTCTCGGGAACACCATATATTTT.

This sequence joins TRBV11-2 and TRBJ1-1; D unresolved. The V end was cut by 5 bases, the J end by 11 bases, with 15 bases between. CDR3 length: 12 residues. Germline CDR1 is SGHAT and CDR2 is FQNNGV. CDR3 region: CASSPLGLGAFF. CDR3 nucleotides: TGTGCCAGCAGCCCCCTCGGGTTGGGGGCTTTCTTT.

This chain links TRBV7-2 with TRBJ1-5; the D is unclear. Trimming shortened V by 5 bases and J by 8 bases, and 13 bases separated the two germline ends. The CDR3 totals 13 residues. Germline values: CDR1 SGHTA, CDR2 FQGNSA. The CDR3 protein is CASSRGGWEPQHF. Written as DNA, the CDR3 is TGTGCCAGCAGCAGAGGTGGCTGGGAGCCCCAGCATTTT.

The V call is TRBV5-4, the J call TRBJ2-7; 7 nucleotides align to TRBD1. CDR1 is SGHNT and CDR2 is YYREEE in the germline V gene (reference sequence). V trimming: 4 bases; J trimming: 6 bases; junction bases outside the gene matches: 10. The CDR3 totals 14 residues. DNA for the CDR3: TGTGCCAGCAGCCCGGACAGGACCTATGGCGAGCAGTACTTC. Translating it yields CASSPDRTYGEQYF.

This chain joins TRBV7-8 and TRBJ1-5; D gene uncertain. The CDR3 has 15 residues. Trimming removed 1 base at V and 8 bases at J, with 15 bases between. In germline, CDR1 is SGHVS, CDR2 FQNEAQ. The chain's CDR3 is CASSLVPLGDKPQHF. The CDR3 nucleotides are TGTGCCAGCAGCTTAGTCCCCCTGGGTGATAAGCCCCAGCATTTT.

V usage is TRBV5-4 and J usage is TRBJ2-3, with 10 bases identical to TRBD2. CDR1 and CDR2 from the germline V gene are SGHNT and YYREEE (reference sequence). The CDR3 loop spans 16 amino acids. The junction had 6 bases not matched to a gene; V was cut back by 1 base and J by 4 bases. Written as DNA, the CDR3 is TGTGCCAGCAGCTTGATAGCGGGGGGTGGGGCAGATACGCAGTATTTT. This gives the protein CASSLIAGGGADTQYF. The whole variable domain, remainder taken from reference TRBV5-4 and TRBJ2-3, is ETGVTQSPTHLIKTRGQQVTLRCSSQSGHNTVSWYQQALGQGPQFIFQYYREEENGRGNFPPRFSGLQFPNYSSELNVNALELDDSALYLCASSLIAGGGADTQYFGPGTRLTVL.

The rearrangement links TRBV5-6 to TRBJ2-5; 7 nucleotides agree with TRBD1. The germline CDR1 and CDR2 sequences are SGHDT and YYEEEE. Germline trimming cut 4 bases from V and 4 bases from J; bases unmatched to any gene: 7. The CDR3 sequence is 14 residues long. CDR3 residues: CASSQTGSGETQYF. CDR3 nucleotide sequence: TGTGCCAGCAGCCAGACAGGGTCCGGAGAGACCCAGTACTTC.

V and J are TRBV12-3 or TRBV12-4 and TRBJ2-3, with unresolved D. CDR3 length: 16 amino acids. Trimming cost V 2 bases and J 6 bases, with 18 bases left between them. In nucleotides, the CDR3 is TGTGCCAGCAGTTTATGGCGTCCCCCACAGTTGGATACGCAGTATTTT. It specifies CASSLWRPPQLDTQYF.

V and J are TRBV11-1 and TRBJ2-2, with 9 nucleotides matching TRBD1. Germline CDR1 reads SGHAT; CDR2 reads FQDESV (reference sequence). J lost 5 bases, V lost 4 bases, and 2 bases had no gene match. The CDR3 runs 14 residues. The CDR3 DNA sequence: TGTGCCAGCAGCTCCGGGACAGGGACCGGGGAGCTGTTTTTT. Its translation is CASSSGTGTGELFF.

This clonotype was seen more than once but under ten times. The rearrangement uses TRBV28 and TRBJ1-5; D is unclear. The V end lost 7 bases, the J end lost 1 base, and 14 bases lay between the germline ends. The CDR3 length is 15 residues. Per germline, CDR1 MDHEN and CDR2 SYDVKM. CDR3 coding DNA: TGTGCCAGCAATTGGGGAGGGTTCAGCAATCAGCCCCAGCATTTT. The encoded protein is CASNWGGFSNQPQHF.

This clonotype was seen only a few times. The chain has TRBV4-1 and TRBJ1-5, with D hard to call. This CDR3 is built from 15 residues. V was shortened by 1 base and J by 3 bases, with 10 bases between the two germline ends. CDR1 is MGHRA, CDR2 YSYEKL, per germline. CDR3 region: CASSQVPRDNQPQHF. The CDR3 nucleotides read TGCGCCAGCAGCCAAGTTCCCCGCGACAATCAGCCCCAGCATTTT.

The chain is built from TRBV15 and TRBJ1-2; TRBD1 aligns across 7 bases. Trimming cost V 5 bases and J 4 bases; bases outside gene matches: 7. The CDR3 has 14 amino acids. Germline lookup yields CDR1 LNHNV and CDR2 YYDKDF (reference sequence). The CDR3 reads CATSLRRGPYGYTF. DNA of the CDR3: TGTGCCACCAGCCTACGGAGGGGGCCCTATGGCTACACCTTC. The full variable domain, its missing parts supplied by reference TRBV15 and TRBJ1-2, is DAMVIQNPRYQVTQFGKPVTLSCSQTLNHNVMYWYQQKSSQAPKLLFHYYDKDFNNEADTPDNFQSRRPNTSFCFLDIRSPGLGDTAMYLCATSLRRGPYGYTFGSGTRLTVV.

The rearrangement links TRBV6-6 to TRBJ1-4; TRBD1 is a possible D gene (6 bases). Germline values: CDR1 MNHNY, CDR2 SVGAGI (reference sequence). This CDR3 is 14 amino acids long. V was clipped by 8 bases and J by 4 bases, with 14 bases between them. The CDR3 is CASSKGGSNEKLFF. Here the CDR3 DNA reads TGTGCCAGCTCCAAGGGGGGGAGTAATGAAAAACTGTTTTTT.

This clonotype showed up just a few times. DNA of the CDR3: TGTGCCAGCAGCCGGCAGTCAGGGGGAGAGACCCAGTACTTC. Translation gives CASSRQSGGETQYF. This rearrangement joins TRBV7-6 to TRBJ2-5, with 7 nucleotides matching TRBD1. V lost 5 bases to trimming and J lost 4 bases; unmatched junction nucleotides: 7. CDR1 is SGHVS, CDR2 FNYEAQ, per germline. The CDR3 has 14 residues.

This clonotype was recorded once. The chain couples TRBV7-2 to TRBJ1-2, with D possibly matching TRBD1 (6 bases). Trimming removed 7 bases from V and 4 bases from J, with 19 bases in between. Germline V CDR1 and CDR2: SGHTA, FQGNSA. CDR3 size: 15 residues. The CDR3 here is CASTQGGTPLYGYTF. The CDR3 region has the DNA TGTGCCAGCACCCAAGGCGGGACACCCCTCTATGGCTACACCTTC. Drawing the rest from reference TRBV7-2 and TRBJ1-2, the complete variable domain is GAGVSQSPSNKVTEKGKDVELRCDPISGHTALYWYRQSLGQGLEFLIYFQGNSAPDKSGLPSDRFSAERTGGSVSTLTIQRTQQEDSAVYLCASTQGGTPLYGYTFGSGTRLTVV.

This rearrangement joins TRBV7-2 to TRBJ2-7, with unresolved D. The CDR3 runs 16 residues. Trimming pared 4 bases from V and 6 bases from J, leaving 22 bases between. The V gene's germline CDR1 is SGHTA and CDR2 FQGNSA. The chain's CDR3 is CASSSPTIHSSREQYF. The CDR3 DNA is TGTGCCAGCAGCTCCCCTACGATCCACTCATCTCGCGAGCAGTACTTC. Combining the CDR3 with reference TRBV7-2 and TRBJ2-7 gives the whole variable domain GAGVSQSPSNKVTEKGKDVELRCDPISGHTALYWYRQSLGQGLEFLIYFQGNSAPDKSGLPSDRFSAERTGGSVSTLTIQRTQQEDSAVYLCASSSPTIHSSREQYFGPGTRLTVT.

The chain recombines TRBV10-3 with TRBJ1-2; D is possibly TRBD1 (6 bases). Germline CDR1 reads ENHRY; CDR2 reads SYGVKD. V was clipped by 3 bases and J by 3 bases, with 11 bases between them. The CDR3 is 14 residues long. The CDR3 loop is CAISESWTDYGYTF. CDR3 nucleotides: TGTGCCATCAGTGAAAGTTGGACAGACTATGGCTACACCTTC.

This sequence joins TRBV6-2 or TRBV6-3 and TRBJ2-7, with 11 bases aligning to TRBD2. CDR3 length: 16 residues. Germline V gives CDR1 MNHEY, CDR2 SVGEGT. V was clipped by 6 bases and J by 7 bases; unmatched bases: 14. In DNA, the CDR3 is TGTGCCAGCAGCAAGCGACTAGCGGGGAGGCCCGGAGAGCAGTACTTC. Translating gives CASSKRLAGRPGEQYF.